The T cell receptor beta chain described here comes from a study of prognosis after radiotherapy for stage I lung cancer. Across the whole study: Radiotherapy: SBRT, 3 to 5 fractions, biologically effective dose at least 100 Gy.

This clonotype has only one observation. At one boundary the junction diverges from the germline segment, which might be a read error. Roughly 6.2 milliliters of peripheral blood were drawn at each of two time points. In germline, CDR1 is MNHNS, CDR2 SASEGT. The CDR3 runs to 13 residues. The study amplified the TCR beta CDR3 region from genomic DNA. This amplification was carried out by two rounds of multiplex PCR. The first PCR round targeted every TRBV and TRBJ gene with specific primers. TCRdb re-derived calls from the multiplex PCR reads in MiXCR, one entry per CDR3 protein. The sample has about 34,000 distinct CDR3 sequences, 25% to 40% seen once.

This sequence originates from a donor over 45 with non-small cell lung cancer. The sample in question was PBMCs, obtained before or after stereotactic body radiation therapy (not recorded which). The chain has TRBV6-1 and TRBJ2-7; no clear D. The chain's CDR3 is CASSLDVSYEHYF. In nucleotides, the CDR3 is TGTGCCAGCAGTCTGGACGTCTCCTACGAGCATTACTTC.